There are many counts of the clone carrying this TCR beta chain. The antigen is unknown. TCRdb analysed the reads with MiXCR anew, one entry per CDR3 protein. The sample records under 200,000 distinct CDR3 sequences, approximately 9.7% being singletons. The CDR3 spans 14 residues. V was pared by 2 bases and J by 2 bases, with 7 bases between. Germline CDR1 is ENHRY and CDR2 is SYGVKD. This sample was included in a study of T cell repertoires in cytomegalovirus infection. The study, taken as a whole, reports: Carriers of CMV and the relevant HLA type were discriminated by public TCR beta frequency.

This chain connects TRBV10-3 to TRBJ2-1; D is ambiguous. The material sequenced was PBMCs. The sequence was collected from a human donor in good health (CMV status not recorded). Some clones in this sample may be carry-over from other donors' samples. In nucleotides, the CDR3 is TGTGCCATCAGTGAGAATGGTCCCTACAATGAGCAGTTCTTC. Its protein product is CAISENGPYNEQFF.